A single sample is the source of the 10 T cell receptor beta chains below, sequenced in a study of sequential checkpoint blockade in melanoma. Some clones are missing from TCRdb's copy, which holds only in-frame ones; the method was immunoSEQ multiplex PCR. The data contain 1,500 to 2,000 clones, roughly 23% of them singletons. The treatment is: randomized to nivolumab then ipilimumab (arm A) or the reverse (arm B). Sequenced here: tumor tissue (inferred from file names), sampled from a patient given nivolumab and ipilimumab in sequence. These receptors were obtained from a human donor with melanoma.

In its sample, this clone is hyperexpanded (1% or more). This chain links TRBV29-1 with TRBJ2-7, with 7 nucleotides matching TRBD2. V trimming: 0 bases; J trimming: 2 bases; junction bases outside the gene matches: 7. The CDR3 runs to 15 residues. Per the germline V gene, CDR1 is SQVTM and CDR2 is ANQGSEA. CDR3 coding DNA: TGCAGCGTTGAAGATCTCCGGGACTATCCCTACGAGCAGTACTTC. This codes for CSVEDLRDYPYEQYF.

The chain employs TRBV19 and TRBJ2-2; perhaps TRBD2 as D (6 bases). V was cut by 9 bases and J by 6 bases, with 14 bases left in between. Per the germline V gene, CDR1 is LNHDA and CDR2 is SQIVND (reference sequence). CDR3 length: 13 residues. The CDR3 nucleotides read TGTGCCAGATTGTGGGGGGTAGCCGGGGAGCTGTTTTTT. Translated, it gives CARLWGVAGELFF.

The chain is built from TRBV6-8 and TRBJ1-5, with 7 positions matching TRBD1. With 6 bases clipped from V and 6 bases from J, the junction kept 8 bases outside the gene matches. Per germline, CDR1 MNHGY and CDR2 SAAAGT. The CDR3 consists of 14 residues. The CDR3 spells CASSADRVGQPQHF. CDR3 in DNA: TGTGCCAGCAGCGCCGACAGGGTGGGTCAGCCCCAGCATTTT.

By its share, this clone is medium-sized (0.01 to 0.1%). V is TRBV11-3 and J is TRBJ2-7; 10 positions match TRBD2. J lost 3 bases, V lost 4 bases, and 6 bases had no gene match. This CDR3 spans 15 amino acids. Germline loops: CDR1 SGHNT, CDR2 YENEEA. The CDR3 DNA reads TGTGCCAGCAGCTCTCTAGCGGGAGATCTCTACGAGCAGTACTTC. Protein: CASSSLAGDLYEQYF.

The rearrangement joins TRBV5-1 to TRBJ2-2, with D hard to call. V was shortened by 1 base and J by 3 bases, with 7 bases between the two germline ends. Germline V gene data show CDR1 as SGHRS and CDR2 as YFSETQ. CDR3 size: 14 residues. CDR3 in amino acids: CASSLFPDTGELFF. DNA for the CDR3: TGCGCCAGCAGCTTGTTCCCCGACACCGGGGAGCTGTTTTTT.

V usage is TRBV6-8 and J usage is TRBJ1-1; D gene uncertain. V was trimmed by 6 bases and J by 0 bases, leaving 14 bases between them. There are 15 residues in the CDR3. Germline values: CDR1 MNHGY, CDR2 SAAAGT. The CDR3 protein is CASSLSRGMNTEAFF. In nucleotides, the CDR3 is TGTGCCAGCAGCCTGTCACGAGGGATGAACACTGAAGCTTTCTTT.

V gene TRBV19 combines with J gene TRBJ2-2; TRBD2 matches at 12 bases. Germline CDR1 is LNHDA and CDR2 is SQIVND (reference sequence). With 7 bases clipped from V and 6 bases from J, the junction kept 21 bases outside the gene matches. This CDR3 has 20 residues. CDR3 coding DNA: TGTGCCAGTACCCCTAGTAAGCTAGCGGGAGGGCCCGACCCCCCCGGGGAGCTGTTTTTT. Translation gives CASTPSKLAGGPDPPGELFF.

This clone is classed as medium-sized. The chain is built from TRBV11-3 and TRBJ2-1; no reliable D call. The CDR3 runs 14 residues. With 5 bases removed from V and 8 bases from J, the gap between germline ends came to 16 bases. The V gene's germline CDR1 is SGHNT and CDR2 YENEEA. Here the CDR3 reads CASSQTGSLDEQFF. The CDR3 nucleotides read TGTGCCAGCAGCCAGACGGGTAGTTTAGATGAGCAGTTCTTC.

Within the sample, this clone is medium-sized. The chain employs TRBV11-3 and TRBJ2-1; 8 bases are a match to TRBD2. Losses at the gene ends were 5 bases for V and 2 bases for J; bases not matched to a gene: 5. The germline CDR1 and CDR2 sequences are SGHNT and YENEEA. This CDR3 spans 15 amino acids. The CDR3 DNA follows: TGTGCCAGCAGCCCATCGCGGGGGGCCTACAATGAGCAGTTCTTC. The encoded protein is CASSPSRGAYNEQFF.

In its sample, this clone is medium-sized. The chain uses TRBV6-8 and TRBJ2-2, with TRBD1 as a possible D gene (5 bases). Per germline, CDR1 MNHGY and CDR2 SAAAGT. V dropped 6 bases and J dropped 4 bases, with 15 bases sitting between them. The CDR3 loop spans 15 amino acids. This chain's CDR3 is CASRIGQGSTGELFF. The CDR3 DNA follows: TGTGCCAGCAGAATCGGGCAGGGTAGCACCGGGGAGCTGTTTTTT.